The source of this T cell receptor beta chain is a study of blood T cells in healthy people across ages. Notes on this clonotype: Its specificity is not known.

Study-level results: Diversity of TCR beta correlated strongly with naive T cell percentage. Diversity was estimated from one million T cells, and these estimates were considered underestimates.

The CDR3 length is 15 residues. V trimming: 6 bases; J trimming: 5 bases; junction bases outside the gene matches: 5. Germline V lookup: CDR1 MNHEY, CDR2 SVGEGT. PBMCs numbering at least 6 million were isolated per sample. PCR was performed a second time for roughly 6 to 12 cycles using a sample-barcoded 5' primer and a J-beta primer mix. Tags on each cDNA molecule came from a template-switch adaptor with 12 random nucleotides. From the 5' RACE reads, TCRdb called clonotypes with MiXCR, one entry per CDR3 protein. Of over 1,500,000 distinct CDR3 sequences detected, 49% appear once; the ten largest clones hold roughly 2%.

The TCR was taken from a woman aged 35 to 49 in good health. The V and J genes are TRBV6-2 or TRBV6-3 and TRBJ2-3; 13 bases map to TRBD2. Sequenced sample: blood. DNA for the CDR3: TGTGCCAGCAGAGGACTAGCGGGGGCGAGAGATACGCAGTATTTT. Translating gives CASRGLAGARDTQYF.